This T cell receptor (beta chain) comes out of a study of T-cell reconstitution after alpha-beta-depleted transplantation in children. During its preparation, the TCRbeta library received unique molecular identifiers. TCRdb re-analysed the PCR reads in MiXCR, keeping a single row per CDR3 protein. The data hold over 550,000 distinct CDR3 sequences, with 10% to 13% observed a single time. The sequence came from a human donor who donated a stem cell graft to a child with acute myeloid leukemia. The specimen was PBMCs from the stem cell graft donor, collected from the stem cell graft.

The CDR3 sequence: CSASPPPGLAERWSSTDTQYF. CDR3 in DNA: TGCAGTGCTTCGCCTCCTCCGGGACTAGCGGAGAGATGGTCTAGCACAGATACGCAGTATTTT. J is TRBJ2-3 and V is TRBV20-1; 11 bases align to TRBD2. After removal of 5 bases from V and 0 bases from J, the junction contained 22 bases not matched to a gene. The CDR3 loop spans 21 amino acids. Germline loops: CDR1 DFQATT, CDR2 SNEGSKA (reference sequence).